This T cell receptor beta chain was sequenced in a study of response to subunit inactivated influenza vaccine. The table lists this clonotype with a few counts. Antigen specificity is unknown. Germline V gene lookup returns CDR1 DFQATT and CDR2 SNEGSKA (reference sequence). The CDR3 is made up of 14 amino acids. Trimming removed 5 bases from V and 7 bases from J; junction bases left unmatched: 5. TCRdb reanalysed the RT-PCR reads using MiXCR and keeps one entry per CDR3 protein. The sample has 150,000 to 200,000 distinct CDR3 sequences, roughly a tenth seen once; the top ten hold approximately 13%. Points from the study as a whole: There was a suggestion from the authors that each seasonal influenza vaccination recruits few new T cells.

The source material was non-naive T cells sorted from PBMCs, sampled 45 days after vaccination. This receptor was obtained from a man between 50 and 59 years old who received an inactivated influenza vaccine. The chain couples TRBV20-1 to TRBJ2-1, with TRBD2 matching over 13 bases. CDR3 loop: CSAGLAGATNEQFF. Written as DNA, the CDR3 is TGCAGTGCTGGACTAGCGGGGGCTACTAATGAGCAGTTCTTC.